This is a list of T cell receptor beta chains from one sample in a study of regulatory T cells in long-lasting Graves disease. TCRdb recomputed calls from the multiplex PCR reads with MiXCR, one row per CDR3 protein. In the table there are about 540,000 distinct CDR3 sequences, 13% of which are singletons. The same sample was also used in a study of T cells in Graves' hyperthyroidism and ophthalmopathy.

The sample in question was peripheral blood mononuclear cells (PBMCs), obtained at new diagnosis, from a patient treated with antithyroid drugs. The receptor source for this set is a man aged 25 to 40 with Graves disease. CDR3s leave out the opening cysteine and the closing phenylalanine or tryptophan. The size of a clone is reported for some rows only, either as once, few or many, or as a class for expanded clones.

many	TRBV6-1	TRBJ1-5	ASTPLGWGNQPQH
many	TRBV19	TRBJ2-2	ASSPWTSGSSSFNTGELF
many	TRBV11-3	TRBJ2-1	ASSLAVLYNEQF
many	TRBV20-1	TRBJ2-1	SAREVAGSYNEQF
many	TRBV12-3/TRBV12-4	TRBJ1-5	ASSLAVRAFTNQPQH
many	TRBV6-1	TRBJ1-1	ASSGWETEAF
-	TRBV30	TRBJ2-7	AWSESASPEQY
-	TRBV2	TRBJ2-2	ASRGRSGKDGELF
-	TRBV5-4	TRBJ1-2	ASSPGTGVGYT
-	TRBV5-1	TRBJ2-2	ASSLGTRNTGELF
many	TRBV15	TRBJ2-3	ATSTGLAGVDTQY
few	TRBV24-1	TRBJ2-1	ATSDPTSGPSYNEQF
many	TRBV3-1	TRBJ2-7	ASSGAGVTYEQY
-	TRBV5-5	TRBJ1-1	ASTGRNTEAF
few	TRBV5-1	TRBJ2-3	ASSLDRGRADTQY